This TCR beta chain originates from a study of cytomegalovirus exposure and HLA in healthy donors. As for the study in general: Early release data held around 80 million unique TCRs from HLA-typed donors. Study observations and caveats: Most subjects' HLA-A and HLA-B alleles were reportedly predicted from TCR beta sequences. Cytomegalovirus association was assigned to approximately 160 TCR beta chains.

The V and J ends lost 4 bases and 3 bases respectively, with 13 bases between them. The CDR3 totals 14 residues. Germline V gene data show CDR1 as MNHNS and CDR2 as SASEGT. Vbeta (60) and Jbeta (13) primers were used in the PCR. Produced via immunoSEQ multiplex PCR; TCRdb's table is partial and in-frame only. Among roughly 100,000 clones listed, around 77% were seen once. Healthy bone marrow donors supplied every sample. A note on this clone: The antigen is unknown.

The rearrangement uses TRBV6-1 and TRBJ2-7; D not certain. The source material was PBMCs. This sequence was found in a man aged 50 to 60 in good health and CMV-seropositive. The CDR3 nucleotides are TGTGCCAGCAGTGGGGTGACACCACGCTACGAGCAGTACTTC. It encodes CASSGVTPRYEQYF.